The rows below give T cell receptor beta chains drawn from one sample of a study of T cells in Graves' hyperthyroidism and ophthalmopathy. Via MiXCR, TCRdb re-called the multiplex PCR reads, giving one row per CDR3 protein. Altogether 300,000 to 400,000 distinct CDR3 sequences are present, about 14% being singletons, with the ten largest covering 11%. The sequenced sample consisted of blood. The receptors here all came from a woman aged 60 to 75 with Graves' hyperthyroidism. Both conserved end residues are part of each CDR3. D genes are given only for firm matches. Clone sizes are given selectively: once, few, many, or a class where the clone is expanded.

cdr3_nt: TGTGCCAGCAGTTACGGGGGAAGTGATCAGCCCCAGCATTTT
cdr3_aa: CASSYGGSDQPQHF
j_call: TRBJ1-5
v_call: TRBV6-6
d_call: -
cdr3_length: 14
clone_size: many

cdr3_nt: TGTGCCATCAGTGAGCCGACCCAGGGGCGCGACGAGCAGTACTTC
cdr3_aa: CAISEPTQGRDEQYF
j_call: TRBJ2-7
v_call: TRBV10-3
d_call: -
cdr3_length: 15
clone_size: many

cdr3_nt: TGTGCCATTCAGGGGGATCAAGAGACCCAGTACTTC
cdr3_aa: CAIQGDQETQYF
j_call: TRBJ2-5
v_call: TRBV10-3
d_call: TRBD1
cdr3_length: 12
clone_size: many

cdr3_nt: TGTGCCAGCAGATCCGGGACAGAGGGTGAGCAGTTCTTC
cdr3_aa: CASRSGTEGEQFF
j_call: TRBJ2-1
v_call: TRBV28
d_call: TRBD1
cdr3_length: 13
clone_size: many

cdr3_nt: TGTGCCAGTAGTTTTCAGGCGTCCTACGAGCAGTACTTC
cdr3_aa: CASSFQASYEQYF
j_call: TRBJ2-7
v_call: TRBV19
d_call: -
cdr3_length: 13
clone_size: few

cdr3_nt: TGTGCCAGCAGCCAAGCACCCCACCGACTAGCGGGAGCCTACAATGAGCAGTTCTTC
cdr3_aa: CASSQAPHRLAGAYNEQFF
j_call: TRBJ2-1
v_call: TRBV4-2
d_call: TRBD2
cdr3_length: 19
clone_size: many

cdr3_nt: TGCAGCGTTTTAGGTCCGCTAGAGAACCAAGAGACCCAGTACTTC
cdr3_aa: CSVLGPLENQETQYF
j_call: TRBJ2-5
v_call: TRBV29-1
d_call: -
cdr3_length: 15
clone_size: -

cdr3_nt: TGTGCCAGTAGCCTACAGGGGGTTGGAACCGGGGAGCTGTTTTTT
cdr3_aa: CASSLQGVGTGELFF
j_call: TRBJ2-2
v_call: TRBV19
d_call: TRBD1
cdr3_length: 15
clone_size: -

cdr3_nt: TGTGCCAGCAGCCAATGGAGAAACACTGAAGCTTTCTTT
cdr3_aa: CASSQWRNTEAFF
j_call: TRBJ1-1
v_call: TRBV3-1
d_call: -
cdr3_length: 13
clone_size: many

cdr3_nt: TGTGCCACCAGTGTCGGGACAGGGGGCCGCAATGAGCAGTTCTTC
cdr3_aa: CATSVGTGGRNEQFF
j_call: TRBJ2-1
v_call: TRBV24-1
d_call: TRBD1
cdr3_length: 15
clone_size: -

cdr3_nt: TGCAGTGCTAGAGGACCGGCATACTCTGGCTACACCTTC
cdr3_aa: CSARGPAYSGYTF
j_call: TRBJ1-2
v_call: TRBV20-1
d_call: -
cdr3_length: 13
clone_size: many